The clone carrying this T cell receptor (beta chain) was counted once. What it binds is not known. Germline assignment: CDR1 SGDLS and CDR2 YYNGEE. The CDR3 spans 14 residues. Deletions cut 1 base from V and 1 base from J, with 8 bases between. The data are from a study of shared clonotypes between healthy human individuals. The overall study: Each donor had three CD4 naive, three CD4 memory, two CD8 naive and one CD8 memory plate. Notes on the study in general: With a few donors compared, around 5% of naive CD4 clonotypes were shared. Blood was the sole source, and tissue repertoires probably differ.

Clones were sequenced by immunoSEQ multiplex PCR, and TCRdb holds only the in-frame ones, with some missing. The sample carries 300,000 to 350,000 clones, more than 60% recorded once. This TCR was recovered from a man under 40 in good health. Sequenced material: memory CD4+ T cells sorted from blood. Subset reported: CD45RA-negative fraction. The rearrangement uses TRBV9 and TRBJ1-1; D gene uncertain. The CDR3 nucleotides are TGTGCCAGCAGCGTAACCAGCGCGAACACTGAAGCTTTCTTT. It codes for CASSVTSANTEAFF.